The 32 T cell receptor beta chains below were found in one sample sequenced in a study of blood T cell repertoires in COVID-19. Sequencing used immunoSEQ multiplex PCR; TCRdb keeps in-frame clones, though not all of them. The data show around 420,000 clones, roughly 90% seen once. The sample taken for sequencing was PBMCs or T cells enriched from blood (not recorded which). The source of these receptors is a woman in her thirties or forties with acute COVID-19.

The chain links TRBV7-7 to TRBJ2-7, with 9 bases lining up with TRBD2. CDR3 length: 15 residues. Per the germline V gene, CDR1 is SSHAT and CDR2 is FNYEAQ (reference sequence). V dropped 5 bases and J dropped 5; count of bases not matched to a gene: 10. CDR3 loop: CASSPLLAGLNEQYF. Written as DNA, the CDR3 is TGTGCCAGCAGCCCCCTCCTAGCGGGGCTGAACGAGCAGTACTTC. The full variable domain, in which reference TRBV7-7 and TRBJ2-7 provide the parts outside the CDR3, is GAGVSQSPRYKVTKRGQDVTLRCDPISSHATLYWYQQALGQGPEFLTYFNYEAQPDKSGLPSDRFSAERPEGSISTLTIQRTEQRDSAMYRCASSPLLAGLNEQYFGPGTRLTVT.

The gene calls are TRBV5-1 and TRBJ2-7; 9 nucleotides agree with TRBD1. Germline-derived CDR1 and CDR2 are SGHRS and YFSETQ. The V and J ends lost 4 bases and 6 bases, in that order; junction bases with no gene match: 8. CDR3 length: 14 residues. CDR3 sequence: CASSRDRESGEQYF. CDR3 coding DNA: TGCGCCAGCAGCAGGGACAGGGAAAGCGGCGAGCAGTACTTC.

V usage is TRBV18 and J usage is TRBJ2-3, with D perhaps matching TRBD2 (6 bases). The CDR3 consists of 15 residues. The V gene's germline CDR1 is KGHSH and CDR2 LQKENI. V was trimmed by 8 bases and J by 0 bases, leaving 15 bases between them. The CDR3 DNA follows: TGTGCCAGCACGGGGGAAGTCGTGAGCACAGATACGCAGTATTTT. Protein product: CASTGEVVSTDTQYF.

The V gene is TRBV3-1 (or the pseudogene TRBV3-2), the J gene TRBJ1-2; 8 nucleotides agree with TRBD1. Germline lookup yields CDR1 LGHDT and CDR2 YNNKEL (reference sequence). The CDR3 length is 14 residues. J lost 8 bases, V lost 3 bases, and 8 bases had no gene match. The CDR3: CASSHSQGAQGYTF. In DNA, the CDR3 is TGTGCCAGCAGCCATAGTCAGGGGGCGCAAGGCTACACCTTC.

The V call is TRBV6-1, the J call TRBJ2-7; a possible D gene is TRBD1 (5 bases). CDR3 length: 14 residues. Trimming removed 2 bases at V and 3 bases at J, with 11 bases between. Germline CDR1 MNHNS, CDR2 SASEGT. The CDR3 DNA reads TGTGCCAGCAGTGAAAGACAGATCCACTACGAGCAGTACTTC. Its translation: CASSERQIHYEQYF.

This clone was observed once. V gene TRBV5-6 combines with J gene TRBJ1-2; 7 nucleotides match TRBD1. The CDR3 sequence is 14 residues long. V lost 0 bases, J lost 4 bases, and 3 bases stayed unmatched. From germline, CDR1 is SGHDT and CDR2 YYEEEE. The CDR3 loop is CASSLGDSSYGYTF. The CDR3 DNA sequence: TGTGCCAGCAGCTTGGGGGACAGCAGCTATGGCTACACCTTC.

The CDR3 here is CAISESGGSNSPLHF. Here the CDR3 DNA reads TGTGCCATCAGTGAGTCGGGGGGAAGTAATTCACCCCTCCACTTT. V and J are TRBV10-3 and TRBJ1-6; a possible D gene is TRBD1 (5 bases). CDR3 length equals 15 residues. CDR1 is ENHRY, CDR2 SYGVKD, per germline. The V gene lost 0 bases and the J gene lost 6 bases, with 9 bases spanning the gap.

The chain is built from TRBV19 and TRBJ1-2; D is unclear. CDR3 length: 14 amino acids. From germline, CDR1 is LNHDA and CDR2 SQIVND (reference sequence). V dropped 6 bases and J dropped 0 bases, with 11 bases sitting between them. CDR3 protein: CASRTDGANYGYTF. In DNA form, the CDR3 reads TGTGCCAGTAGAACTGACGGAGCTAACTATGGCTACACCTTC. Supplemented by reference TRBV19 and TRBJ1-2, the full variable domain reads DGGITQSPKYLFRKEGQNVTLSCEQNLNHDAMYWYRQDPGQGLRLIYYSQIVNDFQKGDIAEGYSVSREKKESFPLTVTSAQKNPTAFYLCASRTDGANYGYTFGSGTRLTVV.

CDR3 amino acids: CASSLGVNTGELFF. The CDR3 region has the DNA TGTGCCAGCAGCTTGGGAGTAAACACCGGGGAGCTGTTTTTT. V gene TRBV7-7 combines with J gene TRBJ2-2; possible D gene TRBD2, 5 bases. CDR1 is SSHAT and CDR2 is FNYEAQ in the germline V gene (reference sequence). CDR3 length equals 14 residues. The V end lost 3 bases, the J end lost 2 bases, and 7 bases lay between the germline ends.

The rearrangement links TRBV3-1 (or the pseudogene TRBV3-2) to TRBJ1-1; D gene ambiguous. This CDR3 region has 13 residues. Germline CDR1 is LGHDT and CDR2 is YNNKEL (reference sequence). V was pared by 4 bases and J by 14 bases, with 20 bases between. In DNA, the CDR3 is TGTGCCAGCAGCCCACTTGGTCACTCGGGGAGGTTCTTT. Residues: CASSPLGHSGRFF.

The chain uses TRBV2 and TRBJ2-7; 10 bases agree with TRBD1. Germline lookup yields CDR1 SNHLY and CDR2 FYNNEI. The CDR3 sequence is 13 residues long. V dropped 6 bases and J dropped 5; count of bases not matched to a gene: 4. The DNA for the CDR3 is TGTGCCAGCAGGGACAGGGGGTTCGACGAGCAGTACTTC. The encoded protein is CASRDRGFDEQYF.

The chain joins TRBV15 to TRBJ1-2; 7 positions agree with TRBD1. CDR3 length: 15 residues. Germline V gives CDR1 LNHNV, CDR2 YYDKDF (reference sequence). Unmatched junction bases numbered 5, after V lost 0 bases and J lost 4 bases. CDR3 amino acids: CATSRDSAGGYGYTF. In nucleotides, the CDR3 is TGTGCCACCAGCAGAGACTCGGCAGGGGGCTATGGCTACACCTTC.

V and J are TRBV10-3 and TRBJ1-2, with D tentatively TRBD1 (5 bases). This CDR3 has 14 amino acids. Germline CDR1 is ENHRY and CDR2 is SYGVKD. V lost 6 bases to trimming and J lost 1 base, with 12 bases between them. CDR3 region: CAIRGGRDNYGYTF. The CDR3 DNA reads TGTGCCATCAGGGGGGGACGTGATAACTATGGCTACACCTTC.

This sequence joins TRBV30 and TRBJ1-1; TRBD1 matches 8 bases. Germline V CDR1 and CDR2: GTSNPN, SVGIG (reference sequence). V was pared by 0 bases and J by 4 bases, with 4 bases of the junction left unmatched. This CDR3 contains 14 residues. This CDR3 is CAWSVLRGPTEAFF. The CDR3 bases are TGTGCCTGGAGTGTACTCAGGGGGCCCACTGAAGCTTTCTTT.

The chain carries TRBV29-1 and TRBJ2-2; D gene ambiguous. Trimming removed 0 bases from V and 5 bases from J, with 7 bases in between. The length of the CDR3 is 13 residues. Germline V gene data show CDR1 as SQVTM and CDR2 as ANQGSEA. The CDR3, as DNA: TGCAGCGTTGAAGATACATTGACCGGGGAGCTGTTTTTT. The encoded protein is CSVEDTLTGELFF.

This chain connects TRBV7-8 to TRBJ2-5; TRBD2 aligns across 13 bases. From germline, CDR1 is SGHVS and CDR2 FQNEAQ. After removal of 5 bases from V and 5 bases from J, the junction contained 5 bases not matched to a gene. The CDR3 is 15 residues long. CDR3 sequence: CASSPRTSGGETQYF. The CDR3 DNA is TGTGCCAGCAGCCCACGGACTAGCGGGGGTGAGACCCAGTACTTC.

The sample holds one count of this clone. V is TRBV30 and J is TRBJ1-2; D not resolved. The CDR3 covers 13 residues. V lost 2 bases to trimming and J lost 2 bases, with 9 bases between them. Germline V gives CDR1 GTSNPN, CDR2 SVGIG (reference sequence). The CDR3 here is CAWSIAENYGYTF. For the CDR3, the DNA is TGTGCCTGGAGTATAGCAGAAAACTATGGCTACACCTTC.

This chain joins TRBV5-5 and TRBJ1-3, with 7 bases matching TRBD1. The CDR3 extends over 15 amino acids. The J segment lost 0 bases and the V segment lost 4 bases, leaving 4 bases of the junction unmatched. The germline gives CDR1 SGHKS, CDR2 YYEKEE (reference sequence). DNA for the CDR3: TGTGCCAGCAGCCAGGGACAGAGCTCTGGAAACACCATATATTTT. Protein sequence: CASSQGQSSGNTIYF.

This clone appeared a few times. In nucleotides, the CDR3 is TGTGCCTGGACTAACATGGGGGCCACTGAAGCTTTCTTT. It translates to CAWTNMGATEAFF. V is TRBV30 and J is TRBJ1-1, with D possibly being TRBD1 (6 bases). The CDR3 runs 13 residues. The germline gives CDR1 GTSNPN, CDR2 SVGIG (reference sequence). Trimming stripped 4 bases from V and 4 bases from J, with 13 bases between. Full variable domain (rest looked up from reference TRBV30 and TRBJ1-1): SQTIHQWPATLVQPVGSPLSLECTVEGTSNPNLYWYRQAAGRGLQLLFYSVGIGQISSEVPQNLSASRPQDRQFILSSKKLLLSDSGFYLCAWTNMGATEAFFGQGTRLTVV.

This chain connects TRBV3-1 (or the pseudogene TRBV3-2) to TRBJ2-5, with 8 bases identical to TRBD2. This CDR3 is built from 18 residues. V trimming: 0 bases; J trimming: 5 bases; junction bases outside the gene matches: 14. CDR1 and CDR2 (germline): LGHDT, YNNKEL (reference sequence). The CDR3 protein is CASSQDHLAGGLRETQYF. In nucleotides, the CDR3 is TGTGCCAGCAGCCAAGATCATCTTGCGGGGGGCCTCCGGGAGACCCAGTACTTC.

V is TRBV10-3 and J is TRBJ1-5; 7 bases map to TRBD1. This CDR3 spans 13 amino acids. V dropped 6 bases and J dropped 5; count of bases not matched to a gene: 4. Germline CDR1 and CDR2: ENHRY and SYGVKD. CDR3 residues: CAIRFDRDQPQHF. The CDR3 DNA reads TGTGCCATCAGGTTTGACAGGGATCAGCCCCAGCATTTT.

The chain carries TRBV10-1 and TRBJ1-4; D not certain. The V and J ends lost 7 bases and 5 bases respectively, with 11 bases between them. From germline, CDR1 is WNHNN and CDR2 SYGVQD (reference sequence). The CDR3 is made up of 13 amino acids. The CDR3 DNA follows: TGCGCCAGCACAGTGAAGGAGAATGAAAAACTGTTTTTT. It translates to CASTVKENEKLFF.

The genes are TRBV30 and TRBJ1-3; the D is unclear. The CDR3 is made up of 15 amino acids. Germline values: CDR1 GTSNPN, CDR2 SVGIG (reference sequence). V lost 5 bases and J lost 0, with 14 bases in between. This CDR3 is CAWADLGVSGNTIYF. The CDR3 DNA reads TGTGCCTGGGCGGACCTCGGGGTCTCTGGAAACACCATATATTTT.

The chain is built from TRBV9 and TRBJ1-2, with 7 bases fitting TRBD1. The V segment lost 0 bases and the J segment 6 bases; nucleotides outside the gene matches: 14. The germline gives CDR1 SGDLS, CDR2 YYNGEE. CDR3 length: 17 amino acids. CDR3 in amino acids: CASSVGIGGASRDGYTF. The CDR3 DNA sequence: TGTGCCAGCAGCGTAGGGATAGGGGGCGCCTCCCGGGATGGCTACACCTTC.

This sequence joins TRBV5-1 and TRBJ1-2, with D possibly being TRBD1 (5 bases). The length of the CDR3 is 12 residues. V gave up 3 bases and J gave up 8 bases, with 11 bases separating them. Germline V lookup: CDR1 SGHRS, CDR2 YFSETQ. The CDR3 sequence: CASSWGESGYTF. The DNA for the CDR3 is TGCGCCAGCAGCTGGGGGGAGAGCGGCTACACCTTC.

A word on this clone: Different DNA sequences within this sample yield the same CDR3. CDR3 nucleotide sequence: TGTGCCAGTAGCCAGGGGGCAAGTCAGCCCCAGCATTTT. This sequence encodes CASSQGASQPQHF. The rearrangement uses TRBV19 and TRBJ1-5, with 8 bases lining up with TRBD1. The CDR3 spans 13 residues. The junction had 4 bases not matched to a gene; V was cut back by 6 bases and J by 6 bases. Germline V lookup: CDR1 LNHDA, CDR2 SQIVND (reference sequence).

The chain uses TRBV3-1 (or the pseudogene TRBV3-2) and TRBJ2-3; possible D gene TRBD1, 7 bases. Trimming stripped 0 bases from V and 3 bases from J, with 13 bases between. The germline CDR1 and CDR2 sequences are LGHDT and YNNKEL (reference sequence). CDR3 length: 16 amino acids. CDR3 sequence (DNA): TGTGCCAGCAGCCAAGAGACAGGGAGGTGGACAGATACGCAGTATTTT. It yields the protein CASSQETGRWTDTQYF.

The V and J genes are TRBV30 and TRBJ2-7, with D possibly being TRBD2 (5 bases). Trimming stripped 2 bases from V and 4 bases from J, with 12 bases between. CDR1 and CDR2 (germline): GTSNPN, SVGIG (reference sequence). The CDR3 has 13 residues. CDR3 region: CAWSLLAGYEQYF. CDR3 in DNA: TGTGCCTGGAGTCTGCTAGCTGGGTACGAGCAGTACTTC.

This CDR3 is CASSQGQGWVTEAFF. The DNA for the CDR3 is TGCGCCAGCAGCCAGGGACAGGGGTGGGTCACTGAAGCTTTCTTT. V and J are TRBV5-1 and TRBJ1-1; the match to TRBD1 covers 10 bases. The CDR3 has 15 residues. J gave up 4 bases and V 4 bases, and 7 bases lay outside the gene matches. Germline V gives CDR1 SGHRS, CDR2 YFSETQ.

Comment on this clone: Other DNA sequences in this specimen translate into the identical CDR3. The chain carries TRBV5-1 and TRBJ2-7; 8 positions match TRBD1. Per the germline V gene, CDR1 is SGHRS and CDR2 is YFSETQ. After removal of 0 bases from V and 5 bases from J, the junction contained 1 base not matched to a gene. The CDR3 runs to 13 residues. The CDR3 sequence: CASSLAGGHEQYF. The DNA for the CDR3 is TGCGCCAGCAGCTTGGCAGGGGGCCACGAGCAGTACTTC.

The CDR3 DNA reads TGTGCCAGCCTTGACAGGGGTGTGGTTTCACCCCTCCACTTT. It encodes CASLDRGVVSPLHF. This rearrangement joins TRBV7-9 to TRBJ1-6, with 8 bases matching TRBD1. The CDR3 has 14 residues. Germline V lookup: CDR1 SEHNR, CDR2 FQNEAQ (reference sequence). Germline trimming cut 8 bases from V and 9 bases from J; bases unmatched to any gene: 9.

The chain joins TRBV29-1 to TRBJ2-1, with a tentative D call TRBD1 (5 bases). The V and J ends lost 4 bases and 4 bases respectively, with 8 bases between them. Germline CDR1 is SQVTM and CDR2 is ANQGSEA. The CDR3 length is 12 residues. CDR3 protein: CSVGQLYNEQFF. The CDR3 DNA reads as TGCAGCGTTGGACAGTTATACAATGAGCAGTTCTTC.